The entry below gives a single T cell receptor (beta chain) sequence along with its context. Germline lookup yields CDR1 SGHRS and CDR2 YFSETQ. This CDR3 is built from 15 residues. V was clipped by 4 bases and J by 0 bases, with 13 bases between them. This sample was included in a study of radiotherapy plus CTLA-4 blockade in lung cancer. Generated by immunoSEQ multiplex PCR, the TCRdb table keeps only in-frame clones and is missing some. The sample holds about 59,000 clones, less than 75% seen once. This specimen was peripheral blood, taken from a patient treated with radiotherapy plus ipilimumab. The chain has TRBV5-1 and TRBJ1-1, with D tentatively TRBD1 (5 bases). The origin of this receptor is a human donor with non-small cell lung cancer whose response to radiotherapy plus ipilimumab could not be evaluated. The CDR3 is CASSQQVYMNTEAFF. DNA for the CDR3: TGCGCCAGCAGCCAACAGGTTTACATGAACACTGAAGCTTTCTTT. Combining the CDR3 with reference TRBV5-1 and TRBJ1-1 gives the whole variable domain KAGVTQTPRYLIKTRGQQVTLSCSPISGHRSVSWYQQTPGQGLQFLFEYFSETQRNKGNFPGRFSGRQFSNSRSEMNVSTLELGDSALYLCASSQQVYMNTEAFFGQGTRLTVV.